This record concerns one T cell receptor (beta chain) sequence. This record comes from a study of OX40 agonist ivuxolimab in advanced cancers. The CDR3 extends over 14 amino acids. Germline CDR1 SQVTM, CDR2 ANQGSEA. Losses at the gene ends were 7 bases for V and 2 bases for J; bases not matched to a gene: 9. Clones were read by immunoSEQ multiplex PCR, and TCRdb kept only the in-frame ones, dropping some. The sample lists over 60,000 clones, 85% to 90% occurring once. With autoimmune disease history or systemic immunosuppression, patients were excluded. The source material was CD4+ or CD8+ T cells sorted from blood, sampled in a trial of the OX40 agonist ivuxolimab. V gene TRBV29-1 combines with J gene TRBJ2-5; 8 bases match TRBD2. The TCR was taken from an adult with an advanced solid tumor such as melanoma, head and neck, liver or kidney cancer. CDR3 bases: TGCAGCGCCGGGGGGGCGGGGACGCAAGAGACCCAGTACTTC. This sequence encodes CSAGGAGTQETQYF.